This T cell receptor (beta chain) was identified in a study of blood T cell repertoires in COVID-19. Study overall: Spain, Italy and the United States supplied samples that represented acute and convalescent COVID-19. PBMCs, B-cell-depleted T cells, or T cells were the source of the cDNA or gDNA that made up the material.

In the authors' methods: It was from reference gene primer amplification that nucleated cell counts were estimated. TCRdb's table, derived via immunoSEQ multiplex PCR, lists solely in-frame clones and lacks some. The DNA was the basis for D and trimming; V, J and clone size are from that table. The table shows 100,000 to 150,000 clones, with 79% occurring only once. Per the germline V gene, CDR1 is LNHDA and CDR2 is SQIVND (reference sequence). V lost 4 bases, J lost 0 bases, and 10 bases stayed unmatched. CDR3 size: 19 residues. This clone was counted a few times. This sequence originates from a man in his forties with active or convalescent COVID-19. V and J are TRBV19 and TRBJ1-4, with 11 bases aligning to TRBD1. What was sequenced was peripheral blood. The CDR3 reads CASSTSSRTGGSTNEKLFF. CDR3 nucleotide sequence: TGTGCCAGTAGTACTTCTTCCCGGACAGGGGGCTCAACTAATGAAAAACTGTTTTTT.